This T cell receptor (beta chain) was identified during a study of T cells expressing NK-cell markers (dated by TCRdb to the early 2020s). General notes on the study: TCR beta-chain repertoires were profiled in sorted CD3+CD56+NKG2C+, CD3+CD56+NKG2C- and CD3+CD56-NKG2C+ T-cell subsets from several donors. Among the eight sequenced donors, only one was HCMV-seronegative, while the other seven were HCMV-seropositive. All eight donors whose samples were sequenced were randomly selected healthy volunteers, three of them men and five women. Sequencing of the libraries produced 2 x 150 bp reads on Illumina HiSeq 2000/2500, MiSeq or NextSeq. Broader findings and caveats from the paper: In several donors, the dominant CD3+CD56+NKG2C+ clonotypes were found to rank among the top 10 CD8+ clonotypes and to make up 1.0-7.0% of CD8+ T cells. Whether the expanded NKG2C-expressing T cell clones were specific for HCMV antigens was left unclear. Those dominant clonotypes were again the most abundant among CD3+CD56-NKG2C+ cells in a handful of donors, at about 25-60.1%.

CDR1 and CDR2 are read off the germline V gene as SNHLY and FYNNEI. The cysteine opens and the phenylalanine closes a CDR3 of 16 amino acids. No nucleotide data were recorded. For sequencing, an Illumina HiSeq 2000 was employed. TCR beta cDNA libraries were prepared using 5'RACE template switching, which introduced a universal primer site and unique molecular identifiers. Synthesis of cDNA was primed from the TCR beta constant segment and was followed by two consecutive PCR amplification steps. In the original analysis: MIGEC was used to demultiplex reads and group the reads by UMI, and MiTCR was used to assemble and quantify clonotypes. Only TCR cDNA sequences supported by at least two reads were kept to exclude erroneous sequences. Downstream repertoire analysis used the tcR package, and clonotypes were matched across fractions by CDR3 nucleotide sequence plus V segment. VDJmatch was used to annotate antigen specificity against VDJdb, with one amino acid substitution in CDR3 allowed. With the reads reprocessed by TCRdb, a single entry stands for each CDR3 protein sequence and no DNA is reported. It is TCRdb's table, rather than the study itself, that gives the V and J calls and clone size. This sample's listing comprises 300,000 to 500,000 distinct CDR3 sequences. In total, the top ten clones hold about 10% of the sample.

Notes on this clonotype: Its antigen remains unidentified.

HCMV serostatus was determined by detecting HCMV-specific IgG in serum with a commercial ELISA kit. Ficoll density gradient centrifugation was used to isolate peripheral blood mononuclear cells from blood. The sample comprised blood T cells: a sorted CD56 or NKG2C T cell subset, CD4+ or CD8+ T cells, or bulk PBMC T cells (not recorded which). The chain employs TRBV2 and TRBJ1-6. The TCR was taken from a woman between 50 and 59 years old in good health. Donor details come from another sample of the same person, matched by shared clones. The CDR3: CASSEVRASYNSPLHF.